These 20 T cell receptor beta chains originate from one sample sequenced in a study of T cell repertoires in cytomegalovirus infection. TCRdb reprocessed the reads via MiXCR and lists one record per CDR3 protein. The sample has hundreds of thousands of distinct CDR3 sequences, approximately 25% seen once. The sequenced sample was CD8+ T cells from PBMCs. Receptors were obtained from a human donor in good health (CMV status not recorded). Some clones in this sample may be carry-over from other donors' samples.

This clonotype was seen a few times. The rearrangement uses TRBV5-1 and TRBJ2-5; 12 bases map to TRBD2. CDR3 length equals 16 residues. Per germline, CDR1 SGHRS and CDR2 YFSETQ. Trimming cost V 6 bases and J 0 bases; bases outside gene matches: 6. The DNA for the CDR3 is TGCGCCAGCACCTGGGGGACTAGCGGGTACCAAGAGACCCAGTACTTC. Translated: CASTWGTSGYQETQYF. Supplemented by reference TRBV5-1 and TRBJ2-5, the full variable domain reads KAGVTQTPRYLIKTRGQQVTLSCSPISGHRSVSWYQQTPGQGLQFLFEYFSETQRNKGNFPGRFSGRQFSNSRSEMNVSTLELGDSALYLCASTWGTSGYQETQYFGPGTRLLVL.

This clonotype was counted at least ten times. This chain uses TRBV12-3 or TRBV12-4 with TRBJ2-1; 7 nucleotides align to TRBD1. V lost 5 bases to trimming and J lost 3 bases; unmatched junction nucleotides: 7. This CDR3 region has 15 residues. Here the CDR3 reads CASSDDRAFYNEQFF. Written as DNA, the CDR3 is TGTGCCAGCAGTGACGACAGGGCGTTCTACAATGAGCAGTTCTTC.

The V and J genes are TRBV6-5 and TRBJ2-1; 7 nucleotides agree with TRBD2. CDR1 and CDR2 (germline): MNHEY, SVGAGI. This CDR3 contains 18 residues. The trim removed 0 bases at V and 7 bases at J, leaving 15 bases unmatched. The DNA of the CDR3 is TGTGCCAGCAGTTACTCCCCCCTTTTGCGGGGGTGGTTGAATGAGCAGTTCTTC. This translates into CASSYSPLLRGWLNEQFF.

The chain links TRBV6-2 or TRBV6-3 to TRBJ2-7, with unresolved D. Trimming pared 5 bases from V and 2 bases from J, leaving 10 bases between. CDR1 MNHEY and CDR2 SVGEGT come from the germline V gene. This CDR3 has 13 residues. The CDR3 loop is CASSPLATYEQYV. CDR3 nucleotides: TGTGCCAGCAGTCCCCTCGCGACCTACGAGCAGTACGTC.

This clonotype was observed many times. V usage is TRBV12-3 or TRBV12-4 and J usage is TRBJ2-3; D unclear. V dropped 5 bases and J dropped 5 bases, with 8 bases sitting between them. CDR3 length: 12 residues. This chain's CDR3 is CASSGILDTQYF. Here the CDR3 DNA reads TGTGCCAGCAGTGGGATTCTAGATACGCAGTATTTT.

The rearrangement joins TRBV5-5 to TRBJ2-3; D perhaps matches TRBD1 (5 bases). V gave up 4 bases and J gave up 1 base, with 13 bases separating them. This CDR3 comprises 15 residues. CDR1 and CDR2 (germline): SGHKS, YYEKEE (reference sequence). The CDR3, as DNA: TGTGCCAGCAGCCGACCAGGGTTAGGCACAGATACGCAGTATTTT. Amino acid sequence: CASSRPGLGTDTQYF.

The J gene is TRBJ1-6, the V gene TRBV27; 7 positions agree with TRBD1. The V gene's germline CDR1 is MNHEY and CDR2 SMNVEV (reference sequence). This CDR3 has 13 residues. The ends lost 7 bases at V and 7 bases at J; junction bases unmatched: 4. CDR3 sequence reads: CASTKGANSPLHF. The DNA of the CDR3 is TGTGCCAGCACGAAGGGGGCGAATTCACCCCTCCACTTT.

The V gene is TRBV28, the J gene TRBJ2-5, with a tentative D call TRBD2 (6 bases). This CDR3 is built from 15 residues. Trimming cost V 4 bases and J 5 bases, with 17 bases left between them. Germline-derived CDR1 and CDR2 are MDHEN and SYDVKM. The CDR3 DNA sequence: TGTGCCAGCAGTTACTTACCTACGGGGAGGGAGACCCAGTACTTC. It specifies CASSYLPTGRETQYF.

The chain uses TRBV20-1 and TRBJ2-5; D assignment may be TRBD1 or TRBD2 (5 bases each). The CDR3 length is 15 residues. The germline V gene has CDR1 DFQATT and CDR2 SNEGSKA (reference sequence). Trimming stripped 0 bases from V and 6 bases from J, with 17 bases between. CDR3 in amino acids: CSARDPQQGVQTQYF. Here the CDR3 DNA reads TGCAGTGCTAGAGATCCCCAGCAGGGAGTTCAGACCCAGTACTTC.

This clonotype was observed at least ten times. The rearrangement links TRBV7-2 to TRBJ1-4; no definite D call. V was shortened by 6 bases and J by 2 bases, with 7 bases between the two germline ends. The germline gives CDR1 SGHTA, CDR2 FQGNSA. The CDR3 is 13 amino acids. The CDR3 loop is CASRSVTNEKLFF. DNA of the CDR3: TGTGCCAGCAGGAGCGTTACTAATGAAAAACTGTTTTTT.

Regarding this clonotype: Its ends do not fully match the called genes, so a read error is possible. The V gene is TRBV7-9, the J gene TRBJ1-2; tentatively, D is TRBD1 (5 bases). The germline V gene has CDR1 SEHNR and CDR2 FQNEAQ (reference sequence). This CDR3 comprises 17 residues. This chain's CDR3 is CAGSSPTEGGGNYGYTF. The CDR3 nucleotides read TGTGCCGGCAGCTCACCGACGGAGGGTGGGGGTAACTATGGCTACACCTTC.

The sample holds many counts of this clonotype. The chain couples TRBV7-8 to TRBJ1-1; TRBD1 aligns across 8 bases. Germline V gene data show CDR1 as SGHVS and CDR2 as FQNEAQ. This CDR3 has 13 residues. V lost 8 bases and J lost 8; bases outside the gene matches: 10. The CDR3 bases are TGTGCCAGCCGACCAGGGGGCCTACGGGAAGCTTTCTTT. It codes for CASRPGGLREAFF.

The gene calls are TRBV29-1 and TRBJ2-5, with TRBD1 matching 8 bases. The trim removed 3 bases at V and 5 bases at J, leaving 14 bases unmatched. This CDR3 is 16 amino acids long. CDR1 SQVTM and CDR2 ANQGSEA come from the germline V gene. The CDR3 is CSVETMDRELGETQYF. CDR3 nucleotides: TGCAGCGTTGAGACGATGGACAGGGAGCTAGGGGAGACCCAGTACTTC.

This clonotype was counted a few times. V gene TRBV15 combines with J gene TRBJ2-7, with D perhaps being TRBD1 or TRBD2 (5 bases each). Germline CDR1 is LNHNV and CDR2 is YYDKDF (reference sequence). V lost 0 bases to trimming and J lost 6 bases, with 9 bases between them. The CDR3 runs to 13 residues. The CDR3 sequence is CATSRDWGSEQYV. CDR3 DNA: TGTGCCACCAGCAGAGATTGGGGGAGCGAGCAGTACGTC.

The rearrangement joins TRBV28 to TRBJ1-1, with 12 bases identical to TRBD1. The germline gives CDR1 MDHEN, CDR2 SYDVKM. Trimming took 2 bases from V and 4 from J; bases not matched to a gene: 5. The CDR3 contains 16 residues. CDR3: CASSLGTGGLSTEAFF. The CDR3 DNA is TGTGCCAGCAGTTTAGGGACAGGGGGCCTTAGCACTGAAGCTTTCTTT.

The J gene is TRBJ1-2, the V gene TRBV7-9, with 7 bases matching TRBD1. The germline V gene has CDR1 SEHNR and CDR2 FQNEAQ (reference sequence). The CDR3 runs to 18 residues. V lost 4 bases and J lost 4; bases outside the gene matches: 18. CDR3: CASSSITVGNRGAYGYTF. The CDR3 DNA reads as TGTGCCAGCAGCTCCATAACCGTCGGTAACAGGGGAGCCTATGGCTACACCTTC.

This clonotype was observed a handful of times. The J gene is TRBJ1-1, the V gene TRBV6-5, with D unresolved. CDR1 MNHEY and CDR2 SVGAGI come from the germline V gene. The CDR3 is 15 residues long. Trimming took off 0 bases at V and 0 bases at J, with 8 bases between the two ends. The CDR3 loop reads CASSYSTGMNTEAFF. Here the CDR3 DNA reads TGTGCCAGCAGTTACTCAACGGGTATGAACACTGAAGCTTTCTTT.

The DNA for the CDR3 is TGTGCCAGCAGGCTATGGTTAGACAATGAGCAGTTCTTC. It yields the protein CASRLWLDNEQFF. This rearrangement joins TRBV6-2 or TRBV6-3 to TRBJ2-1; D unresolved. V lost 6 bases and J lost 5, with 11 bases in between. Looked up from germline, CDR1 is MNHEY and CDR2 is SVGEGT. CDR3 length: 13 amino acids.

This clonotype came up a few times. This chain uses TRBV6-2 or TRBV6-3 with TRBJ2-3; unclear D gene. The CDR3 runs 14 residues. Germline-derived CDR1 and CDR2 are MNHEY and SVGEGT. V lost 6 bases and J 1 base, leaving 11 bases between the germline ends. The CDR3 DNA follows: TGTGCCAGCAGCACTCTGGACCGCACAGATACGCAGTATTTT. Translating it yields CASSTLDRTDTQYF.

This clonotype was counted at least ten times. This chain connects TRBV7-8 to TRBJ2-5; 7 positions match TRBD1. With V trimmed by 5 bases and J by 5 bases, 8 bases remained unmatched. The CDR3 consists of 14 residues. From germline, CDR1 is SGHVS and CDR2 FQNEAQ. The CDR3 loop reads CASSLLTGAETQYF. The CDR3 DNA sequence: TGTGCCAGCAGCCTGCTAACAGGGGCGGAGACCCAGTACTTC. Using reference TRBV7-8 and TRBJ2-5 for the parts outside the CDR3, the full variable domain is GAGVSQSPRYKVAKRGQDVALRCDPISGHVSLFWYQQALGQGPEFLTYFQNEAQLDKSGLPSDRFFAERPEGSVSTLKIQRTQQEDSAVYLCASSLLTGAETQYFGPGTRLLVL.